The clone carrying this TCR beta chain was seen a few times. No antigen is known for it. This sample stems from a study of beta chain features in type 1 diabetes. Whole-study context: Summed over all samples, the examined sorted cells came to some 99 million.

Expressed TCRB transcripts were sequenced after all isolated RNA was converted to cDNA. Profiled with immunoSEQ multiplex PCR; TCRdb holds only in-frame clones, not every one. The sample has over 600,000 clones, 9.5% to 15% seen once; the top ten hold around 0.12%. Using CD45RO/CCR7/CD25/CD127/CD95/CD27, CD4+ naive, central memory, regulatory and stem cell-like memory cells were sorted. Study conclusions and caveats: TCRB CDR3s from Type 1 diabetes patients were moderately but significantly shorter in all four CD4+ subsets. High TCR expression in some cells could lead to their over-representation in cDNA sequencing.

Germline CDR1 and CDR2: SEHNR and FQNEAQ (reference sequence). The CDR3 consists of 13 residues. The V end was cut by 1 base, the J end by 6 bases, with 6 bases between. The sample was naive CD4+ T cells from blood. This sequence was found in a man aged 30 to 39 with type 1 diabetes. The rearrangement uses TRBV7-9 and TRBJ2-2; no clear D. The CDR3 spells CASSLVQSGELFF. The CDR3 DNA reads TGTGCCAGCAGCTTAGTGCAGTCCGGGGAGCTGTTTTTT.